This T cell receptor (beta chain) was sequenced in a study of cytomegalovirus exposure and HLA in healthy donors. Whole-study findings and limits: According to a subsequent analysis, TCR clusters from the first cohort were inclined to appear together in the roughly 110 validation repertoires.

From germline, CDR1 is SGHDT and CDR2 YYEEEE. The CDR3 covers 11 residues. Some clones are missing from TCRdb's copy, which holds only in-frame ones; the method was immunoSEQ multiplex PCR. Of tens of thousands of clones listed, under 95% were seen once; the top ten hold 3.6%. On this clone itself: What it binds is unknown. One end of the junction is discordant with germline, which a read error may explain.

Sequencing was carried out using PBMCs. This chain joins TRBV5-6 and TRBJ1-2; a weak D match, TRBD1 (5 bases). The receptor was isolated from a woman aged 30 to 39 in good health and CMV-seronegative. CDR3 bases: TGTGCCAACAGCCTCCGGGACTTCTACACCTTC. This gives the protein CANSLRDFYTF.